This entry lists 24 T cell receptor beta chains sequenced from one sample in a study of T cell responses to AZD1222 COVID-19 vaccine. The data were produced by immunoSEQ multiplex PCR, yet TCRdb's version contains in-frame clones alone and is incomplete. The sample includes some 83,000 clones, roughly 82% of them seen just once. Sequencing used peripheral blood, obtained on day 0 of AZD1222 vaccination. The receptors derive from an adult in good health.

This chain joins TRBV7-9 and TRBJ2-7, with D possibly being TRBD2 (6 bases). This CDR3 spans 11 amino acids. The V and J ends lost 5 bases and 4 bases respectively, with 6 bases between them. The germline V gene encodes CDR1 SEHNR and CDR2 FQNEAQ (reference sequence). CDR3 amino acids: CASSRGYEQYF. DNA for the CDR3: TGTGCCAGCAGCCGGGGGTACGAGCAGTACTTC.

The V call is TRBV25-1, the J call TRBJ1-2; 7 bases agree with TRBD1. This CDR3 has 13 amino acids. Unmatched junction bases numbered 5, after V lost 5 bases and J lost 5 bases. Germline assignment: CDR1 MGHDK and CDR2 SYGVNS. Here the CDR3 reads CASSRQGSYGYTF. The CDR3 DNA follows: TGTGCCAGCAGTCGACAGGGATCGTATGGCTACACCTTC.

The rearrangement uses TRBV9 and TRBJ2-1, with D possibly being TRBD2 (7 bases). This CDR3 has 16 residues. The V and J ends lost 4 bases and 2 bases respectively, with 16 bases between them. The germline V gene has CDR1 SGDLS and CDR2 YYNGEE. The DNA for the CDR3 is TGTGCCAGCAGCCCAGGGACGGGGGGCCCCTACAATGAGCAGTTCTTC. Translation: CASSPGTGGPYNEQFF.

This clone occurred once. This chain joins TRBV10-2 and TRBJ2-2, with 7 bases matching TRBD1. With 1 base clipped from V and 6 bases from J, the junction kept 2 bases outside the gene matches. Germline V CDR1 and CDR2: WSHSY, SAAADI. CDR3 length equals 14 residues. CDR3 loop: CASSELGGPGELFF. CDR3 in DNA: TGCGCCAGCAGTGAGTTAGGGGGCCCCGGGGAGCTGTTTTTT.

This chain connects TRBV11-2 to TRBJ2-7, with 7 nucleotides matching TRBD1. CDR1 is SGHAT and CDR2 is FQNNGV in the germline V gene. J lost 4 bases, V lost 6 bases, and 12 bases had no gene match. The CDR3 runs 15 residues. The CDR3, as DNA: TGTGCCAGCAGATCCCCCCGGGACAGACAATACGAGCAGTACTTC. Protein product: CASRSPRDRQYEQYF.

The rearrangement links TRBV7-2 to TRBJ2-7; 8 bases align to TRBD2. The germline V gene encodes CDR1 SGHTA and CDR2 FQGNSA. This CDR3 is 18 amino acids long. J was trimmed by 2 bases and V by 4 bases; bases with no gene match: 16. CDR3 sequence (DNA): TGTGCCAGCAGCTATTCCACGCGAAGCGGGAGCTTTCCCTACGAGCAGTACTTC. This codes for CASSYSTRSGSFPYEQYF.

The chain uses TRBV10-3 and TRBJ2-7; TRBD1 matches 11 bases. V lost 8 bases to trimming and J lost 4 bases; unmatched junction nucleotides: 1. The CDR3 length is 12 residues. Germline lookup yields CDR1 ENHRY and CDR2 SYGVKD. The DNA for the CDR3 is TGTGCCATCGGACAGGGGGCGTACGAGCAGTACTTC. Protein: CAIGQGAYEQYF.

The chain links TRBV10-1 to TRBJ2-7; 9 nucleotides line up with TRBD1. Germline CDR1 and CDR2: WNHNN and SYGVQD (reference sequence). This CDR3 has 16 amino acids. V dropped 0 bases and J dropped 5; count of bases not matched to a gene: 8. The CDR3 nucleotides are TGCGCCAGCAGTGAGTCAACCGGGACAGGGTTCGACGAGCAGTACTTC. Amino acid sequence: CASSESTGTGFDEQYF.

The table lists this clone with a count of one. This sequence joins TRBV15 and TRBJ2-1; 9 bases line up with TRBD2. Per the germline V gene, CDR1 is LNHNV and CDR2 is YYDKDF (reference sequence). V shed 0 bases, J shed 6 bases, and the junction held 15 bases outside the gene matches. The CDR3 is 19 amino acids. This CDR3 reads CATSRDSQVEGLAGNEQFF. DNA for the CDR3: TGTGCCACCAGCAGAGATTCTCAAGTCGAGGGACTAGCAGGCAATGAGCAGTTCTTC.

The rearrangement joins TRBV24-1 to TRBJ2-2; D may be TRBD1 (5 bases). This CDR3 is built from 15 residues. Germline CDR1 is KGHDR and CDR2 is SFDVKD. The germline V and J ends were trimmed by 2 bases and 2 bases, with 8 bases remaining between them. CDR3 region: CATSDSGQNTGELFF. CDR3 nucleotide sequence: TGTGCCACCAGTGATTCCGGACAAAACACCGGGGAGCTGTTTTTT.

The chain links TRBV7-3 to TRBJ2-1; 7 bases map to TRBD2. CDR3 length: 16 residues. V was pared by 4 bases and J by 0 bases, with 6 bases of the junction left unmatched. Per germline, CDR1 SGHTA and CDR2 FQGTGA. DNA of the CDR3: TGTGCCAGCAGCTCACTGGGGGGGAGCTCCTACAATGAGCAGTTCTTC. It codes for CASSSLGGSSYNEQFF.

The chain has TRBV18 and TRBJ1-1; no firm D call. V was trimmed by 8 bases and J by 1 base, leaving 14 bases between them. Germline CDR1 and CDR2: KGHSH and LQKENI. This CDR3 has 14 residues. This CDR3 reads CASHARVENTEAFF. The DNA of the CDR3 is TGTGCCAGCCACGCGAGGGTGGAGAACACTGAAGCTTTCTTT.

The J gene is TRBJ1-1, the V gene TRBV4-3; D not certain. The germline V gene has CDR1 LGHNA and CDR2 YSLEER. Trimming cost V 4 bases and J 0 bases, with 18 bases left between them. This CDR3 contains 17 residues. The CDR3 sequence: CASSPPPAGVMNTEAFF. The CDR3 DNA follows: TGCGCCAGCAGCCCACCCCCCGCCGGGGTAATGAACACTGAAGCTTTCTTT.

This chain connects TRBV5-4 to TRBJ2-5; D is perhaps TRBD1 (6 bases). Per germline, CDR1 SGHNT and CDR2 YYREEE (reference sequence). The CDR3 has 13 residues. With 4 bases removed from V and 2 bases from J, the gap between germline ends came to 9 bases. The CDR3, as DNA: TGTGCCAGCAGCAATCAGGGGCAAGAGACCCAGTACTTC. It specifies CASSNQGQETQYF.

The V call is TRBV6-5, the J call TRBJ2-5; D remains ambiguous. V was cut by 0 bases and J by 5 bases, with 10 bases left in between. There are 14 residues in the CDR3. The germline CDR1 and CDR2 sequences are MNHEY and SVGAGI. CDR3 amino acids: CASSYSLPGETQYF. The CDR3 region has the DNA TGTGCCAGCAGTTACTCCCTTCCTGGGGAGACCCAGTACTTC.

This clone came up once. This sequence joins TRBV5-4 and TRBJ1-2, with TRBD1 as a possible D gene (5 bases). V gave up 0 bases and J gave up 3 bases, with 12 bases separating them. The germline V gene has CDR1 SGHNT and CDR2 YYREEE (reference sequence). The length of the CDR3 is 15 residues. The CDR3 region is CASSLAQGIYYGYTF. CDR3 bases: TGTGCCAGCAGCTTGGCGCAGGGCATATACTATGGCTACACCTTC.

This CDR3 is CASSRAVGPDTQYF. As DNA, the CDR3 is TGTGCCAGCAGCCGTGCGGTGGGGCCAGATACGCAGTATTTT. The J gene is TRBJ2-3, the V gene TRBV28; a weak D match, TRBD1 (5 bases). The CDR3 is made up of 14 amino acids. The V gene's germline CDR1 is MDHEN and CDR2 SYDVKM. The ends were cut back, 6 bases at V and 4 bases at J, with 14 bases in the middle.

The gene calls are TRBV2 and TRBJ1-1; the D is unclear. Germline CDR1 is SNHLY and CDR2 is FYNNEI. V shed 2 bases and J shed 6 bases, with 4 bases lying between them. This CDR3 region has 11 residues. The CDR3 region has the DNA TGTGCCAGCAGTGAACTGCCTGAAGCTTTCTTT. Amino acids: CASSELPEAFF.

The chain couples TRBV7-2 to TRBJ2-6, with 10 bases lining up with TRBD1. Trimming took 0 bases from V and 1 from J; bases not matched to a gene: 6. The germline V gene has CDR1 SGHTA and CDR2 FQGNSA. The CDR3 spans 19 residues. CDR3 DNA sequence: TGTGCCAGCAGCTTAGCCGACCCGGGACAGGGGTCTGGGGCCAACGTCCTGACTTTC. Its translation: CASSLADPGQGSGANVLTF.

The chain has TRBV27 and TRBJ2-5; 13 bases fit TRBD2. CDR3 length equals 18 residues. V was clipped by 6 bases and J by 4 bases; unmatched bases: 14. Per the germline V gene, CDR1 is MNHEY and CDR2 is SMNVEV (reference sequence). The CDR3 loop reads CASSLNKGLAGVSETQYF. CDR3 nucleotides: TGTGCCAGCAGCCTCAATAAAGGACTAGCGGGAGTCTCAGAGACCCAGTACTTC.

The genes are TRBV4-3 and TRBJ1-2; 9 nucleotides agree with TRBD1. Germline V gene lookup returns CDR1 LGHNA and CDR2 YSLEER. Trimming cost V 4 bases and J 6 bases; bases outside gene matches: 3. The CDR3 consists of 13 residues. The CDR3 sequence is CASSLRTGDGYTF. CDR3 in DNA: TGCGCCAGCAGCCTTCGGACAGGGGATGGCTACACCTTC.

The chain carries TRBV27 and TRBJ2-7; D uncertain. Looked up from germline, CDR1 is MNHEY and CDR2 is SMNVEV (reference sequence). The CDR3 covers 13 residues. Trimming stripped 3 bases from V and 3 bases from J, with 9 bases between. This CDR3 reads CASSFGFNYEQYF. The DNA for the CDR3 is TGTGCCAGCAGTTTTGGTTTTAACTACGAGCAGTACTTC.

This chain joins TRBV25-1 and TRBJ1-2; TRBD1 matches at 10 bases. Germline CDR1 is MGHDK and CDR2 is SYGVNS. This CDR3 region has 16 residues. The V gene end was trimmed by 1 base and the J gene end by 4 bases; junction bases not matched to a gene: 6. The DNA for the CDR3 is TGTGCCAGCAGTGAATTGGGGACAGGGGTCCCCTATGGCTACACCTTC. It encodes CASSELGTGVPYGYTF.

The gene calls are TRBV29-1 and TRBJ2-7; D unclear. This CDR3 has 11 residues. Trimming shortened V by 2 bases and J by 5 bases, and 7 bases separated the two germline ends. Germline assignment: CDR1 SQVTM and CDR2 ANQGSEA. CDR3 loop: CSVERADEQYF. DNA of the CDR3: TGCAGCGTTGAACGGGCCGACGAGCAGTACTTC.